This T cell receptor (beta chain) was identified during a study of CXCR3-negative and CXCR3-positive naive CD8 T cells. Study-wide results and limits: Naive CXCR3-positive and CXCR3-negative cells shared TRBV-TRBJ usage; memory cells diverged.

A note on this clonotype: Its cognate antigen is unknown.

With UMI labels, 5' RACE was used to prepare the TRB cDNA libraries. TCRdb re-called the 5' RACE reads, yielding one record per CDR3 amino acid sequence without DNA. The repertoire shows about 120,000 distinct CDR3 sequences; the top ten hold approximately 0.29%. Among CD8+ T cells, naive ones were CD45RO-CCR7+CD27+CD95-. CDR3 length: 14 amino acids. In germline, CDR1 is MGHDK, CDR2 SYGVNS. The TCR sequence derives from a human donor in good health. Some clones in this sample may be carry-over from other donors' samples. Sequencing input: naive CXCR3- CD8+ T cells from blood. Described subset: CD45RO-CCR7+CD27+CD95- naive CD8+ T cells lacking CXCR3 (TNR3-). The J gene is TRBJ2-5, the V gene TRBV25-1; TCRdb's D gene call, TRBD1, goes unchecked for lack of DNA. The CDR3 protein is CASGEEGAGETQYF.